The rows below give T cell receptor beta chains drawn from one sample of a study of tumor T cells in aggressive B-cell lymphoma. Clones were read by immunoSEQ multiplex PCR, and TCRdb kept only the in-frame ones, dropping some. The sample shows approximately 600 clones, roughly 94% of them seen only once. Input material: tumor tissue. These receptors all come from an adult with diffuse large B cell lymphoma. CDR3s include the opening cysteine and the closing phenylalanine or tryptophan. The order of the fields is J gene, D gene, V gene, clone size, CDR3 protein, CDR3 DNA. D genes are given only for firm matches. A clone size is listed for some rows: how often the clone was seen (once, few, many), or a class if it is expanded.

J: TRBJ1-2; D: -; V: TRBV27; size: -; CDR3: CASSMTGRANYGYTF; DNA: TGTGCCAGCAGTATGACAGGTAGAGCTAACTATGGCTACACCTTC
J: TRBJ2-7; D: TRBD2; V: TRBV19; size: -; CDR3: CASKMTSRGEQYF; DNA: TGTGCCAGTAAAATGACTAGCCGGGGCGAGCAGTACTTC
J: TRBJ2-2; D: TRBD1; V: TRBV5-1; size: once; CDR3: CASSLGTGGTGELFF; DNA: TGCGCCAGCAGCTTGGGGACAGGGGGGACCGGGGAGCTGTTTTTT
J: TRBJ2-5; D: -; V: TRBV29-1; size: -; CDR3: CSVVTRRGETQYF; DNA: TGCAGCGTTGTGACTAGACGGGGGGAGACCCAGTACTTC
J: TRBJ1-4; D: TRBD1; V: TRBV19; size: once; CDR3: CASRATGFEEKLFF; DNA: TGTGCCAGTAGGGCGACAGGGTTCGAGGAAAAACTGTTTTTT
J: TRBJ1-6; D: -; V: TRBV30; size: -; CDR3: CAWSAGGPGGSPLHF; DNA: TGTGCCTGGAGCGCGGGGGGGCCGGGAGGGTCACCCCTCCACTTT
J: TRBJ2-7; D: TRBD2; V: TRBV5-6; size: -; CDR3: CVSSFPGTSGSAEQYF; DNA: TGTGTCAGCAGCTTCCCCGGGACTAGCGGGTCCGCCGAGCAGTACTTC
J: TRBJ2-6; D: -; V: TRBV5-1; size: -; CDR3: CASSLSRGRRANVLTF; DNA: TGCGCCAGCAGCTTGTCCAGGGGCCGAAGAGCCAACGTCCTGACTTTC
J: TRBJ2-7; D: TRBD1; V: TRBV7-2; size: -; CDR3: CASSQDRSSYEQYF; DNA: TGTGCCAGCAGTCAGGACAGGAGCTCCTACGAGCAGTACTTC
J: TRBJ2-3; D: -; V: TRBV7-9; size: -; CDR3: CASSHLTDTQYF; DNA: TGTGCCAGCAGCCACTTAACAGATACGCAGTATTTT
J: TRBJ2-3; D: -; V: TRBV19; size: -; CDR3: CASSPQWGFTQYF; DNA: TGTGCCAGTAGCCCCCAATGGGGCTTTACGCAGTATTTT
J: TRBJ2-1; D: TRBD2; V: TRBV11-3; size: -; CDR3: CASISRGAHEYNEQFF; DNA: TGTGCCAGCATATCGCGGGGGGCCCACGAGTACAATGAGCAGTTCTTC
J: TRBJ1-2; D: -; V: TRBV7-3; size: -; CDR3: CASSPSRGYYGYTF; DNA: TGTGCCAGCAGCCCTAGCAGGGGTTATTATGGCTACACCTTC
J: TRBJ1-5; D: -; V: TRBV30; size: -; CDR3: CAWSGSGDNQPQHF; DNA: TGTGCCTGGAGCGGGTCAGGGGATAATCAGCCCCAGCATTTT
J: TRBJ2-1; D: -; V: TRBV7-2; size: -; CDR3: CASSLQGGYNEQFF; DNA: TGTGCCAGCAGCTTACAGGGGGGCTACAATGAGCAGTTCTTC
J: TRBJ1-4; D: -; V: TRBV4-3; size: -; CDR3: CASSQEGATNEKLFF; DNA: TGCGCCAGCAGCCAAGAAGGAGCAACTAATGAAAAACTGTTTTTT
J: TRBJ1-5; D: -; V: TRBV4-2; size: -; CDR3: CASSQDRWSGWDVQPQHF; DNA: TGTGCTAGCAGCCAAGATAGGTGGTCAGGGTGGGATGTTCAGCCCCAGCATTTT
J: TRBJ1-1; D: -; V: TRBV4-2; size: -; CDR3: CASSQDLTAWTAFF; DNA: TGTGCCAGCAGCCAAGATCTGACAGCCTGGACAGCTTTCTTT
J: TRBJ1-1; D: TRBD1; V: TRBV18; size: -; CDR3: CASSPIPTGAIEAFF; DNA: TGTGCCAGCTCACCAATCCCGACAGGGGCTATCGAAGCTTTCTTT
J: TRBJ1-1; D: -; V: TRBV30; size: -; CDR3: CAWRPTVRTEAFF; DNA: TGTGCCTGGAGGCCGACAGTCCGCACTGAAGCTTTCTTT
J: TRBJ1-1; D: -; V: TRBV11-3; size: -; CDR3: CVSSLAVSEAFF; DNA: TGTGTCAGCAGCTTAGCGGTCTCTGAAGCTTTCTTT
J: TRBJ1-3; D: -; V: TRBV4-2; size: -; CDR3: CASSRSGNTIYF; DNA: TGTGCCAGCAGTCGCTCTGGAAACACCATATATTTT
J: TRBJ1-5; D: TRBD1; V: TRBV7-9; size: -; CDR3: CASSSLAGQNQPQHF; DNA: TGTGCCAGCAGCTCTCTGGCGGGACAGAATCAGCCCCAGCATTTT
J: TRBJ1-5; D: -; V: TRBV5-4; size: -; CDR3: CASSLASGPQHF; DNA: TGTGCCAGCAGCTTGGCTAGTGGGCCCCAGCATTTT
J: TRBJ2-1; D: -; V: TRBV7-6; size: -; CDR3: CASSSRRLDEQFF; DNA: TGTGCCAGCAGCTCACGCAGGCTTGATGAGCAGTTCTTC
J: TRBJ1-1; D: -; V: TRBV7-2; size: -; CDR3: CASSLTGGTEAFF; DNA: TGTGCCAGCAGCCTGACGGGGGGAACTGAAGCTTTCTTT
J: TRBJ2-7; D: -; V: TRBV6-5; size: -; CDR3: CASSYLGDEQYF; DNA: TGTGCCAGCAGTTACTTGGGAGACGAGCAGTACTTC
J: TRBJ1-4; D: -; V: TRBV5-4; size: -; CDR3: CASSHDSSKKLFF; DNA: TGTGCCAGCAGCCACGACAGCAGCAAAAAACTGTTTTTT
J: TRBJ1-1; D: -; V: TRBV30; size: -; CDR3: CAWSVTRGRAFF; DNA: TGTGCCTGGAGTGTAACCCGGGGAAGAGCTTTCTTT
J: TRBJ1-1; D: -; V: TRBV11-2; size: -; CDR3: CASSLDRQVAFF; DNA: TGTGCCAGCAGCTTAGATCGACAGGTGGCTTTCTTT
J: TRBJ2-1; D: -; V: TRBV20-1; size: -; CDR3: CSARRGNEQFF; DNA: TGCAGTGCTAGACGAGGCAATGAGCAGTTCTTC
J: TRBJ2-7; D: -; V: TRBV7-9; size: -; CDR3: CASSFGGSYEQYF; DNA: TGTGCCAGCAGCTTCGGGGGCTCCTACGAGCAGTACTTC
J: TRBJ2-3; D: TRBD2; V: TRBV10-3; size: -; CDR3: CAISWTSGGAGDTQYF; DNA: TGTGCCATCAGTTGGACTAGCGGGGGGGCAGGAGATACGCAGTATTTT
J: TRBJ2-1; D: -; V: TRBV6-5; size: -; CDR3: CASSRDNEQFF; DNA: TGTGCCAGCAGTCGCGATAATGAGCAGTTCTTC
J: TRBJ1-1; D: TRBD1; V: TRBV18; size: -; CDR3: CASSLRDSEAFF; DNA: TGTGCCAGCTCACTCCGGGACAGCGAAGCTTTCTTT
J: TRBJ1-1; D: -; V: TRBV18; size: -; CDR3: CASSPSGGAGVEAFF; DNA: TGTGCCAGCTCACCATCGGGAGGGGCAGGGGTTGAAGCTTTCTTT
J: TRBJ2-1; D: -; V: TRBV19; size: -; CDR3: CASSSLLPEVGYNEQFF; DNA: TGTGCCAGTAGTTCCCTCCTCCCCGAGGTCGGGTACAATGAGCAGTTCTTC
J: TRBJ1-6; D: -; V: TRBV4-3; size: once; CDR3: CASSPGTGTLSPLHF; DNA: TGCGCCAGCAGCCCTGGGACGGGGACACTTTCACCCCTCCACTTT
J: TRBJ2-5; D: TRBD2; V: TRBV5-1; size: -; CDR3: CASSFGTSGGAFSATQYF; DNA: TGCGCCAGCAGTTTCGGGACTAGCGGGGGGGCCTTCTCGGCGACCCAGTACTTC